Described below is a single TCR beta chain sequence and its context. The antigen it recognizes is unknown. It has no much larger one-base neighbor in the sample; base qualities were not kept. Donors formed part of the validation cohort, which comprised fewer than 150 subjects and was distinct from the first cohort of 666 subjects. Including cysteine and phenylalanine, the CDR3 has 13 amino acids. CDR3 DNA is the only sequence kept; it has 39 bases, read in frame from the first base. CDR1 LGHNA and CDR2 YSLEER are derived from the germline V gene. Here V drops 4 bases and J drops 7 bases, and the junction holds 2 bases not matched to any gene. Libraries were constructed by the immunoSEQ multiplex PCR assay. The published analysis was carried out like this. A statistical classification framework was built for diagnosing cytomegalovirus status from the catalog of TCR beta chain sequences. TCRdb retrieved this table from immuneACCESS and kept in-frame rearrangements only. Not all clones are present; in checked studies, unresolved V genes account for under half, and no reason is known for the remainder. That table gives V, J and clone size, and the DNA gave D and trimming. Present in this sample are some 150,000 clones, around 88% of which were seen just once. Approximately 20% of the sample is taken by the ten largest.

This sample stems from a study of cytomegalovirus exposure and HLA in healthy donors (dated by TCRdb to 2016 to 2017). The study in broad terms: According to a later analysis, the 120 or so validation repertoires were produced on the same platform as the approximately 620 repertoires of the first cohort. The aim of the study was to test whether cataloging public T cell receptors could identify signatures of past pathogen exposure. A separate validation cohort of about 110 different subjects was used in addition to the approximately 640-subject first cohort. High-throughput TCR immunosequencing, statistical association of individual TCRs with disease status, and machine learning were combined to predict cytomegalovirus infection status.

Here is what the overall study found, with its caveats: The authors suggested that the approach could potentially be extended to other disease states and immunological phenotypes. Across donors, most TCR sequences were observed very rarely, whereas some public TCRs were present in many individuals. The study listed 150 to 200 TCR beta chains as associated with cytomegalovirus. A later analysis had no HLA typing for the validation cohort, so co-occurrence there was scored across all 110 or so repertoires. The classifier was reported to diagnose cytomegalovirus status with high specificity and sensitivity in both the original cohort and the validation cohort. Subsequent analysis determined that TCRs grouped into clusters in the first cohort also showed a tendency toward co-occurrence across the 120 or so validation repertoires, and 94% of cluster scores exceeded 0. In vitro tests confirmed that a few of the cytomegalovirus-associated TCR beta chains recognize cytomegalovirus antigens.

The clonotype was recovered from a man between 18 and 35 years old in good health and CMV-seropositive. The chain links TRBV4-3 with TRBJ1-3; 9 central bases correspond to TRBD1. Sequences were obtained from PBMCs. DNA sequence: TGCGCCAGCAGCCCTGGACAGGGGAACACCATATATTTT. Translated, this is CASSPGQGNTIYF.